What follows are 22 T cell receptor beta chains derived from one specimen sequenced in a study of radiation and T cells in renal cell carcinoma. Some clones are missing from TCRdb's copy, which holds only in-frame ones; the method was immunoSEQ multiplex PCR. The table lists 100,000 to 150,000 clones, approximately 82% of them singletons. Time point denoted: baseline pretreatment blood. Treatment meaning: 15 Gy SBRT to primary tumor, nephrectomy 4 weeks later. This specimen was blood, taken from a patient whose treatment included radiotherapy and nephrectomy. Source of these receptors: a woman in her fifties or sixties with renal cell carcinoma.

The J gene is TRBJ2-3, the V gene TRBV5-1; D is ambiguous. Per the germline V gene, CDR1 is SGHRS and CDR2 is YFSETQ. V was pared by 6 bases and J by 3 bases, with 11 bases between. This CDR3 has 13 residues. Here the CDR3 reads CASTRSGTDTQYF. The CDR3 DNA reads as TGCGCCAGCACGCGTTCTGGGACAGATACGCAGTATTTT.

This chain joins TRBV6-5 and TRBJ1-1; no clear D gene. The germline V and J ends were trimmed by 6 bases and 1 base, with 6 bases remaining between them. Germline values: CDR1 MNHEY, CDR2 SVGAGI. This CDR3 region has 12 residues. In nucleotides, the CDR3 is TGTGCCAGCAGGCCTCCGAACACTGAAGCTTTCTTT. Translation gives CASRPPNTEAFF.

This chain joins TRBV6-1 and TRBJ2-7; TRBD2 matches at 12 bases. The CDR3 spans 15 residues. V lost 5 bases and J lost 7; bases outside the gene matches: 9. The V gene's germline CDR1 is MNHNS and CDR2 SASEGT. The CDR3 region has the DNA TGTGCCAGCAGTCTCTGGACTAGCGGGAACGGGGAGCAGTACTTC. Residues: CASSLWTSGNGEQYF.

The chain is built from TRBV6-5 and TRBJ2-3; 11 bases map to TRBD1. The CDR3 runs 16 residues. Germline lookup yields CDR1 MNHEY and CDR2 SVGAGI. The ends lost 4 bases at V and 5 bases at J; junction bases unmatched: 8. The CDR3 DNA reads TGTGCCAGCAGTTCGAACGGACAGGGGGCCCAAGATACGCAGTATTTT. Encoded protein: CASSSNGQGAQDTQYF.

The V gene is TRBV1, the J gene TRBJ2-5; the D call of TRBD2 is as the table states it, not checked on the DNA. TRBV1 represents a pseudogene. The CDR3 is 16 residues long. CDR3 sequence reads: CTSSQAGLAGEETQYF. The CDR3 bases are TGCACCAGCAGCCAGGCGGGACTAGCGGGGGAAGAGACCCAGTACTTC.

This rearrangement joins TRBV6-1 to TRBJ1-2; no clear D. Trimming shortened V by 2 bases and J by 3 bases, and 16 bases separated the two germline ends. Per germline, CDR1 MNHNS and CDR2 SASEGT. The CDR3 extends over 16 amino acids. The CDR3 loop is CASSESPRGSYYGYTF. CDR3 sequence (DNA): TGTGCCAGCAGTGAATCCCCCCGGGGTTCGTACTATGGCTACACCTTC.

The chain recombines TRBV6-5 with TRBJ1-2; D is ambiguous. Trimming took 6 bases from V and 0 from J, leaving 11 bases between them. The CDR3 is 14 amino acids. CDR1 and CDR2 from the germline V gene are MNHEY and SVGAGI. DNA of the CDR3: TGTGCCAGCAGGAGGATCTCAGCTAACTATGGCTACACCTTC. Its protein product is CASRRISANYGYTF.

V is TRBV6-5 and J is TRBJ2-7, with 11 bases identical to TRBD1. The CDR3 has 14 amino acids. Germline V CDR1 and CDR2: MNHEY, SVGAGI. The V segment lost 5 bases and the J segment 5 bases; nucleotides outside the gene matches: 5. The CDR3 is CASSLGTGGDEQYF. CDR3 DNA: TGTGCCAGCAGTCTAGGGACAGGGGGGGACGAGCAGTACTTC.

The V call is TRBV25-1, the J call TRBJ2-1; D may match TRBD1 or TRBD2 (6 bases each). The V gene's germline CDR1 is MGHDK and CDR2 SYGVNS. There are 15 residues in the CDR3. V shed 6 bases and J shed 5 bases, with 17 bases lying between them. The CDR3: CASSRRARGDNEQFF. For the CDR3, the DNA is TGTGCCAGCAGCCGCAGGGCTAGGGGGGACAATGAGCAGTTCTTC.

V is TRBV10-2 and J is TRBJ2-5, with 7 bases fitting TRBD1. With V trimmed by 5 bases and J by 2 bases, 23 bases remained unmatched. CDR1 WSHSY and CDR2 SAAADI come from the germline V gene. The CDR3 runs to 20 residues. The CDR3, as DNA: TGCGCCAGCAGTCCCGCTGGAGACAGGGCGAGGTTTGGGAAACAAGAGACCCAGTACTTC. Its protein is CASSPAGDRARFGKQETQYF.

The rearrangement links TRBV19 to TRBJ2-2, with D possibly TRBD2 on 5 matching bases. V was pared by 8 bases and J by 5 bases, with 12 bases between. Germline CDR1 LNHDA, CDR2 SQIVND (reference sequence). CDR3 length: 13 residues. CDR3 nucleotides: TGTGCCAGTGGGTTTCGGGGTACCGGGGAGCTGTTTTTT. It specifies CASGFRGTGELFF. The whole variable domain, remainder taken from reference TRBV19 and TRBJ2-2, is DGGITQSPKYLFRKEGQNVTLSCEQNLNHDAMYWYRQDPGQGLRLIYYSQIVNDFQKGDIAEGYSVSREKKESFPLTVTSAQKNPTAFYLCASGFRGTGELFFGEGSRLTVL.

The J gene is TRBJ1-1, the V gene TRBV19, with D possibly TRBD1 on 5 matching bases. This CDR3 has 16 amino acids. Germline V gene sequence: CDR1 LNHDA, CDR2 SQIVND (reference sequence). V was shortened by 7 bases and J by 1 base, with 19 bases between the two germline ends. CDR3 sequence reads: CASTPNSGTPNTEAFF. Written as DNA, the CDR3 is TGTGCCAGTACCCCTAATTCTGGGACCCCGAACACTGAAGCTTTCTTT.

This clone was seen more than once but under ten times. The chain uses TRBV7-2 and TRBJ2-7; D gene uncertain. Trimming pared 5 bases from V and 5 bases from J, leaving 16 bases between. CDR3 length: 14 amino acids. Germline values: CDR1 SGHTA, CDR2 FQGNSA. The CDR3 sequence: CASSTRSWGNEQYF. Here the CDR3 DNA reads TGTGCCAGCAGCACCCGAAGCTGGGGTAACGAGCAGTACTTC.

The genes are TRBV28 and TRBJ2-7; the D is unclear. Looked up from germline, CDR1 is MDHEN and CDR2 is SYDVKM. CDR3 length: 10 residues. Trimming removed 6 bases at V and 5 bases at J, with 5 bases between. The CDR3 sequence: CASRDDEQYF. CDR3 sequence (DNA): TGTGCCAGCAGGGACGACGAGCAGTACTTC.

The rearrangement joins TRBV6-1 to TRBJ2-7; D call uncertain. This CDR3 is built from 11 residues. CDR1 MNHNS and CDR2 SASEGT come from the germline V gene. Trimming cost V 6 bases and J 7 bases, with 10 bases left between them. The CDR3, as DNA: TGTGCCAGCAGCCGACAACGTGAGCAGTACTTC. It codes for CASSRQREQYF.

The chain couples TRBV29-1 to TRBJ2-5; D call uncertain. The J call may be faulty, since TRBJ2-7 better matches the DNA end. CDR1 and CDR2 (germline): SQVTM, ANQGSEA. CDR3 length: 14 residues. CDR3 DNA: TGCAGCGTTGAAGGCAGCAAGTCTTCCTACGAGCAGTACTTC. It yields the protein CSVEGSKSSYEQYF.

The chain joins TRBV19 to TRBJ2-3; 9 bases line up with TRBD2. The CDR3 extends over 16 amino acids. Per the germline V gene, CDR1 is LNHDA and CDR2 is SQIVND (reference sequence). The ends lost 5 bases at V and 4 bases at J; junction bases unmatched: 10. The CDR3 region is CASSPEAGGLADTQYF. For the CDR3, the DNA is TGTGCCAGTAGTCCCGAGGCGGGGGGGCTGGCAGATACGCAGTATTTT.

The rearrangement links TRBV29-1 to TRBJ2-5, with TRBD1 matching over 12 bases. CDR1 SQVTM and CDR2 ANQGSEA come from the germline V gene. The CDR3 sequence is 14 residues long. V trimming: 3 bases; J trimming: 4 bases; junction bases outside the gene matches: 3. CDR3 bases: TGCAGCGTTGATCGGGACAGGGGGCGAGAGACCCAGTACTTC. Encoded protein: CSVDRDRGRETQYF.

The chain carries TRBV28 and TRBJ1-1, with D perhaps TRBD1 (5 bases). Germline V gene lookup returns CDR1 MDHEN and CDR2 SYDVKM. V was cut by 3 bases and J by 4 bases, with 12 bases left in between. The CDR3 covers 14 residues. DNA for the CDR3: TGTGCCAGCAGTTTCTCCGGCGGGGGCACTGAAGCTTTCTTT. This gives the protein CASSFSGGGTEAFF.

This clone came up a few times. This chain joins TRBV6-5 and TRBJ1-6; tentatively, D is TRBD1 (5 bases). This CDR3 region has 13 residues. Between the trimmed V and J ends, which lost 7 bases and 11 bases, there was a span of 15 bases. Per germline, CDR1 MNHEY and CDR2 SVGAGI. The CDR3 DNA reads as TGTGCCAGCACCAGGGCAGCCGGGGCACCCCTCCACTTT. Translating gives CASTRAAGAPLHF.

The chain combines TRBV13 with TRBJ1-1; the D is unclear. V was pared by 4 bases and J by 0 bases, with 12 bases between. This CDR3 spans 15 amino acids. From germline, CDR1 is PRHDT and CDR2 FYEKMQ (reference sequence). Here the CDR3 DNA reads TGTGCCAGCAGCTCCCGTGGAGGCATGAACACTGAAGCTTTCTTT. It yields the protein CASSSRGGMNTEAFF.

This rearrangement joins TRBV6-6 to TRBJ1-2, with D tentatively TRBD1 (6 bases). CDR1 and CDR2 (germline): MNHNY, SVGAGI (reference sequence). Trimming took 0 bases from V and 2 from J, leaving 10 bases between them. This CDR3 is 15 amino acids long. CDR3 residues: CASSYSAGVNYGYTF. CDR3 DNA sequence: TGTGCCAGCAGTTACTCCGCAGGGGTAAACTATGGCTACACCTTC.